The source of this T cell receptor beta chain is a study of T cells in Graves' hyperthyroidism and ophthalmopathy. For the study at large: Peripheral blood specimens were obtained at initial diagnosis, prior to any treatment.

This clonotype has a count of ten or more. Its antigen remains unidentified. Study-level points and caveats: Most thyroid clonotypes with frequency above 0.001 were detected in blood.

There were TCR beta CDR3 regions amplified from RNA transcripts. The HTBI primer set was used in a first-round RT-PCR of the TCR CDR3. TCRdb reanalysed the multiplex PCR reads using MiXCR and keeps one entry per CDR3 protein. The sample lists about 640,000 distinct CDR3 sequences, approximately 14% occurring once. Ophthalmopathy cases met thresholds of Clinical Activity Score at least 3, NOSPECS grade at least 4 and duration under 3 months. Uncontrolled infection, other autoimmune disease, pregnancy and lactation each barred patients from inclusion. The receptor was derived from a woman aged 45-60 years with Graves' ophthalmopathy. The sequencing sample was made of blood.

The CDR3, as DNA: TGTGCCAGCAGTATACACCCGGACAGGGTGTTTACTGAAGCTTTCTTT. Amino acid sequence: CASSIHPDRVFTEAFF. J is TRBJ1-1 and V is TRBV12-3 or TRBV12-4; 8 nucleotides line up with TRBD1. The CDR3 runs to 16 residues. The V gene end was trimmed by 5 bases and the J gene end by 5 bases; junction bases not matched to a gene: 13.